This TCR beta chain came from a study of cytomegalovirus exposure and HLA in healthy donors. Both 60 Vbeta primers and 13 Jbeta primers went into the PCR. Clones were sequenced by immunoSEQ multiplex PCR, and TCRdb holds only the in-frame ones, with some missing. The table lists some 120,000 clones, about 78% of them singletons. Deletions cut 2 bases from V and 0 bases from J, with 13 bases between. This CDR3 contains 16 residues. CDR1 is MDHEN, CDR2 SYDVKM, per germline. The source material was PBMCs. This sequence was found in a man aged 50-60 years in good health and CMV-seronegative. The chain couples TRBV28 to TRBJ1-2, with TRBD1 as a possible D gene (5 bases). CDR3 residues: CASSLGGTISNYGYTF. CDR3 DNA sequence: TGTGCCAGCAGTTTAGGGGGGACTATCTCTAACTATGGCTACACCTTC.